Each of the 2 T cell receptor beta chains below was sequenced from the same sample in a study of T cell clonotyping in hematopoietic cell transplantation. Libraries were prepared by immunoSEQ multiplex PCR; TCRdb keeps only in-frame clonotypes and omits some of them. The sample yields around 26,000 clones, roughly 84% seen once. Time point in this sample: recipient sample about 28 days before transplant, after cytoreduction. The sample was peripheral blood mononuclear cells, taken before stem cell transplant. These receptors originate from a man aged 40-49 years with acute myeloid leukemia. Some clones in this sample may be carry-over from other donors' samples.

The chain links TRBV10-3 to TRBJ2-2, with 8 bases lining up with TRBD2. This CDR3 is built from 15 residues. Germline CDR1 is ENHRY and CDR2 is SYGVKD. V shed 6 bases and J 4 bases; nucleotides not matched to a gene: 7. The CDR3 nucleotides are TGTGCCATCAGGGCGGGGGGCCGGGGCACCGGGGAGCTGTTTTTT. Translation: CAIRAGGRGTGELFF.

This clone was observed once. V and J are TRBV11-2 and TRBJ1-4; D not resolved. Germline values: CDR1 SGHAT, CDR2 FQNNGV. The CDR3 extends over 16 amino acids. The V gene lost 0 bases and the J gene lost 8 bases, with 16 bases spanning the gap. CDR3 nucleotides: TGTGCCAGCAGCTTAGATACTGGCCGCTTTGACGAAAAACTGTTTTTT. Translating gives CASSLDTGRFDEKLFF.